Below are 2 T cell receptor beta chains sequenced from a single sample in a study of blood T cells in healthy people across ages. The use of a sample-barcoded 5' primer and a J-beta primer mix characterized a second PCR of about 6 to 11 cycles. TCRdb processed the 5' RACE reads anew with MiXCR; each CDR3 protein has one entry. The data show approximately 320,000 distinct CDR3 sequences, with 25% to 30% seen just once and approximately 30% held by the top ten. Sequenced sample: blood. The receptors stem from a woman between 70 and 85 years old in good health.

This chain connects TRBV5-1 to TRBJ2-3; 11 bases match TRBD2. The germline V gene has CDR1 SGHRS and CDR2 YFSETQ. V shed 0 bases, J shed 3 bases, and the junction held 12 bases outside the gene matches. This CDR3 contains 19 residues. The CDR3 DNA sequence: TGCGCCAGCAGCTTGGCCTACATTTCTAGCGGGAGGCGAACAGATACGCAGTATTTT. This encodes CASSLAYISSGRRTDTQYF. The full variable domain, completed using reference TRBV5-1 and TRBJ2-3, is KAGVTQTPRYLIKTRGQQVTLSCSPISGHRSVSWYQQTPGQGLQFLFEYFSETQRNKGNFPGRFSGRQFSNSRSEMNVSTLELGDSALYLCASSLAYISSGRRTDTQYFGPGTRLTVL.

This clonotype was counted between two and nine times. The chain links TRBV6-1 to TRBJ2-7; D tentatively fits TRBD1 or TRBD2 (5 bases each). The CDR3 is made up of 12 amino acids. The V and J ends lost 3 bases and 6 bases respectively, with 9 bases between them. Germline V gene sequence: CDR1 MNHNS, CDR2 SASEGT. CDR3 in amino acids: CASSEGVVEQYF. Written as DNA, the CDR3 is TGTGCCAGCAGTGAGGGGGTAGTCGAGCAGTACTTC.